Shown below are 23 T cell receptor beta chains from a single sample sequenced in a study of cytomegalovirus exposure and HLA in healthy donors. Primers for the PCR totalled 60 Vbeta and 13 Jbeta. The method was immunoSEQ multiplex PCR; TCRdb's version includes in-frame clones alone and lacks a portion of them. The table includes roughly 150,000 clones, 80% detected once. Source material: PBMCs. These receptor sequences come from a young man in good health and CMV-seronegative.

This clone was seen only a few times. The chain uses TRBV28 and TRBJ1-5; D call uncertain. V was shortened by 3 bases and J by 7 bases, with 7 bases between the two germline ends. CDR3 size: 12 residues. Germline CDR1 is MDHEN and CDR2 is SYDVKM. The CDR3 DNA is TGTGCCAGCAGTTTCCGCGGGCAGCCCCAGCATTTT. Translating gives CASSFRGQPQHF.

This clone was counted between two and nine times. This CDR3 is CASSSVAAQFF. The CDR3 DNA follows: TGTGCCAGCAGTTCGGTAGCGGCGCAGTTCTTC. The gene calls are TRBV5-6 and TRBJ2-1, with D perhaps matching TRBD2 (6 bases). Germline lookup yields CDR1 SGHDT and CDR2 YYEEEE. This CDR3 comprises 11 residues. Trimming removed 5 bases at V and 12 bases at J, with 12 bases between. Together with reference TRBV5-6 and TRBJ2-1, the CDR3 gives the full variable domain: DAGVTQSPTHLIKTRGQQVTLRCSPKSGHDTVSWYQQALGQGPQFIFQYYEEEERQRGNFPDRFSGHQFPNYSSELNVNALLLGDSALYLCASSSVAAQFFGPGTRLTVL.

The rearrangement links TRBV28 to TRBJ2-2, with 7 bases fitting TRBD2. CDR1 and CDR2 from the germline V gene are MDHEN and SYDVKM. V trimming: 10 bases; J trimming: 4 bases; junction bases outside the gene matches: 12. The CDR3 is made up of 15 amino acids. In DNA form, the CDR3 reads TGTGCCATCCGGGGAGCGGGGCCCTTCACCGGGGAGCTGTTTTTT. This codes for CAIRGAGPFTGELFF.

This clone showed up just once. This chain uses TRBV2 with TRBJ1-5; D might be TRBD1 (5 bases). The length of the CDR3 is 16 residues. Germline assignment: CDR1 SNHLY and CDR2 FYNNEI. The ends were cut back, 5 bases at V and 1 base at J, with 15 bases in the middle. The CDR3 here is CASSLDRTFSNQPQHF. In nucleotides, the CDR3 is TGTGCCAGCAGTCTTGACAGAACCTTCAGCAATCAGCCCCAGCATTTT. Drawing the rest from reference TRBV2 and TRBJ1-5, the complete variable domain is EPEVTQTPSHQVTQMGQEVILRCVPISNHLYFYWYRQILGQKVEFLVSFYNNEISEKSEIFDDQFSVERPDGSNFTLKIRSTKLEDSAMYFCASSLDRTFSNQPQHFGDGTRLSIL.

This clone appeared a few times. V is TRBV6-1 and J is TRBJ2-7, with TRBD1 matching 8 bases. The CDR3 extends over 14 amino acids. Germline V gene sequence: CDR1 MNHNS, CDR2 SASEGT. Trimming removed 6 bases from V and 4 bases from J; junction bases left unmatched: 8. CDR3 DNA: TGTGCCAGCAGGGACAGGGTAGGGATATACGAGCAGTACTTC. Translation: CASRDRVGIYEQYF.

J is TRBJ2-7 and V is TRBV6-6; TRBD2 aligns across 11 bases. V trimming: 10 bases; J trimming: 2 bases; junction bases outside the gene matches: 13. The CDR3 loop spans 16 amino acids. Per germline, CDR1 MNHNY and CDR2 SVGAGI (reference sequence). The CDR3 spells CAIGSPPGLAAYEQYF. The CDR3 region has the DNA TGTGCCATCGGGTCGCCTCCGGGACTAGCGGCCTACGAGCAGTACTTC.

The chain links TRBV14 to TRBJ2-7, with D possibly being TRBD2 (5 bases). Trimming cost V 1 base and J 2 bases, with 15 bases left between them. Germline CDR1 SGHDN, CDR2 FVKESK. The CDR3 is 16 amino acids. CDR3 nucleotide sequence: TGTGCCAGCAGCCAAGCATTCGAGGCGGGTCCCTACGAGCAGTACTTC. Translating it yields CASSQAFEAGPYEQYF.

In its sample, this clone was seen a few times. V and J are TRBV4-1 and TRBJ1-2; TRBD1 matches at 9 bases. This CDR3 has 15 residues. Germline CDR1 reads MGHRA; CDR2 reads YSYEKL. The junction had 4 bases not matched to a gene; V was cut back by 1 base and J by 4 bases. The CDR3 DNA reads TGCGCCAGCAGCCAAGGGGACAGGGCAGGCTATGGCTACACCTTC. Translated: CASSQGDRAGYGYTF.

V gene TRBV27 combines with J gene TRBJ2-1; TRBD2 aligns across 7 bases. This CDR3 has 16 residues. CDR1 MNHEY and CDR2 SMNVEV come from the germline V gene (reference sequence). J lost 2 bases, V lost 7 bases, and 11 bases had no gene match. The CDR3 DNA is TGTGCCAGCAAAACCACGCGGGAGAACCCCTACAATGAGCAGTTCTTC. It translates to CASKTTRENPYNEQFF.

This clone was seen a few times. This rearrangement joins TRBV11-2 to TRBJ1-2; 8 bases line up with TRBD1. Germline V gives CDR1 SGHAT, CDR2 FQNNGV. This CDR3 has 13 amino acids. V lost 5 bases and J lost 5; bases outside the gene matches: 4. The CDR3: CASSQRQGYGYTF. CDR3 in DNA: TGTGCCAGCAGCCAGCGACAGGGGTATGGCTACACCTTC.

This chain connects TRBV4-2 to TRBJ2-1; TRBD2 is a possible D gene (6 bases). V lost 6 bases to trimming and J lost 7 bases, with 19 bases between them. This CDR3 contains 15 residues. Per germline, CDR1 LGHNA and CDR2 YNFKEQ. This chain's CDR3 is CASRGGASERNEQFF. In nucleotides, the CDR3 is TGTGCCAGCAGAGGTGGGGCTAGCGAGAGGAATGAGCAGTTCTTC.

The rearrangement links TRBV18 to TRBJ1-3, with TRBD1 matching 10 bases. CDR3 size: 15 residues. Trimming took 5 bases from V and 4 from J; bases not matched to a gene: 5. Per the germline V gene, CDR1 is KGHSH and CDR2 is LQKENI. The DNA for the CDR3 is TGTGCCAGCTCAGCTGGGACAGGGGACGGAAACACCATATATTTT. It translates to CASSAGTGDGNTIYF.

The V and J genes are TRBV6-4 and TRBJ1-2; D is unresolved. Germline CDR1 is MRHNA and CDR2 is SNTAGT. V dropped 1 base and J dropped 5 bases, with 11 bases sitting between them. The CDR3 loop spans 14 amino acids. CDR3 coding DNA: TGTGCCAGCAGTGACTGGCCAGGCTTTTATGGCTACACCTTC. Protein product: CASSDWPGFYGYTF.

The chain is built from TRBV28 and TRBJ2-7; 14 positions match TRBD2. The ends lost 7 bases at V and 5 bases at J; junction bases unmatched: 7. The CDR3 is 15 amino acids. Per the germline V gene, CDR1 is MDHEN and CDR2 is SYDVKM. CDR3: CASTTGGLAGDEQYF. CDR3 nucleotides: TGTGCCAGCACCACGGGGGGACTAGCGGGAGACGAGCAGTACTTC.

The DNA for the CDR3 is TGTGCCAGCAGCCGGGACAGGGACACCGGGGAGCTGTTTTTT. This sequence encodes CASSRDRDTGELFF. The chain uses TRBV6-1 and TRBJ2-2; TRBD1 agrees at 9 bases. The CDR3 consists of 14 residues. Germline V lookup: CDR1 MNHNS, CDR2 SASEGT. The V and J ends lost 6 bases and 3 bases, in that order; junction bases with no gene match: 2.

This rearrangement joins TRBV5-4 to TRBJ2-3, with D tentatively TRBD2 (7 bases). This CDR3 contains 17 residues. Per germline, CDR1 SGHNT and CDR2 YYREEE (reference sequence). Trimming removed 0 bases from V and 6 bases from J, with 20 bases in between. The CDR3 nucleotides read TGTGCCAGCAGCTTGGACGGGACTATACCTAGGGGGGATACGCAGTATTTT. It is translated as CASSLDGTIPRGDTQYF.

The chain carries TRBV11-2 and TRBJ2-2; 12 bases are shared with TRBD2. After removal of 5 bases from V and 5 bases from J, the junction contained 9 bases not matched to a gene. The CDR3 extends over 17 amino acids. Germline V gives CDR1 SGHAT, CDR2 FQNNGV. CDR3 sequence: CASSPHLTSGRTGELFF. In nucleotides, the CDR3 is TGTGCCAGCAGCCCCCACCTGACTAGCGGGAGAACCGGGGAGCTGTTTTTT.

This clone was seen more than once but under ten times. The rearrangement links TRBV4-1 to TRBJ1-5, with TRBD1 as a possible D gene (5 bases). Germline V gene data show CDR1 as MGHRA and CDR2 as YSYEKL. CDR3 length: 14 residues. V lost 6 bases to trimming and J lost 3 bases, with 12 bases between them. Written as DNA, the CDR3 is TGCGCCAGCAGAGCCCGGGGGATCAATCAGCCCCAGCATTTT. It specifies CASRARGINQPQHF.

This clone was picked up a small number of times. The chain has TRBV7-6 and TRBJ1-1; no clear D. Germline V gene lookup returns CDR1 SGHVS and CDR2 FNYEAQ. The CDR3 totals 12 residues. Deletions cut 4 bases from V and 1 base from J, with 4 bases between. The CDR3, as DNA: TGTGCCAGCAGCTCCCAGAACACTGAAGCTTTCTTT. This sequence encodes CASSSQNTEAFF.

This clone was seen more than once but under ten times. This chain links TRBV10-3 with TRBJ1-1; D is perhaps TRBD1 (6 bases). This CDR3 is 13 amino acids long. Per the germline V gene, CDR1 is ENHRY and CDR2 is SYGVKD. This CDR3 is CAIQGGPNTEAFF. The CDR3 coding sequence is TGTGCGATCCAAGGGGGACCGAACACTGAAGCTTTCTTT.

J is TRBJ2-2 and V is TRBV6-5; 9 nucleotides match TRBD1. V shed 4 bases and J 8 bases; nucleotides not matched to a gene: 8. The V gene's germline CDR1 is MNHEY and CDR2 SVGAGI. This CDR3 has 15 residues. The CDR3 nucleotides are TGTGCCAGCAGTTCGGGACAGGGAGAAAGGGGGGAGCTGTTTTTT. This codes for CASSSGQGERGELFF.

The chain couples TRBV27 to TRBJ1-2; TRBD1 agrees at 7 bases. Germline CDR1 is MNHEY and CDR2 is SMNVEV (reference sequence). Trimming cost V 5 bases and J 4 bases; bases outside gene matches: 10. This CDR3 has 15 amino acids. The CDR3 protein is CASSTIGTALYGYTF. The CDR3 nucleotides are TGTGCCAGCAGTACGATAGGGACAGCCCTCTATGGCTACACCTTC.

The V gene is TRBV6-6, the J gene TRBJ1-5; the D is unclear. V was clipped by 5 bases and J by 2 bases, with 7 bases between them. CDR1 and CDR2 from the germline V gene are MNHNY and SVGAGI (reference sequence). The CDR3 runs 13 residues. CDR3 region: CASSMRGNQPQHF. In DNA, the CDR3 is TGTGCCAGCAGTATGCGGGGCAATCAGCCCCAGCATTTT.